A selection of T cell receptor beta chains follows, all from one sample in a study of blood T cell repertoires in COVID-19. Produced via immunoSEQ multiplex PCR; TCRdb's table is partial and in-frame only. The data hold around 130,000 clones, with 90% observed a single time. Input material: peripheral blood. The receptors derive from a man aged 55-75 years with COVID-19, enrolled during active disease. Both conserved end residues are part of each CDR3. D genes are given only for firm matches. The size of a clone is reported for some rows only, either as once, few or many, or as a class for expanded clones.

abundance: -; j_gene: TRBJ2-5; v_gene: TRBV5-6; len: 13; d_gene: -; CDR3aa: CASSLAAVETQYF; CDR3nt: TGTGCCAGCAGCTTGGCGGCGGTGGAGACCCAGTACTTC
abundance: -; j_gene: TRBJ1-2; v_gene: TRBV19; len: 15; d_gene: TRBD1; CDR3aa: CASSPRTGEGYGYTF; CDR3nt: TGTGCCAGTAGTCCTCGGACAGGGGAGGGCTATGGCTACACCTTC
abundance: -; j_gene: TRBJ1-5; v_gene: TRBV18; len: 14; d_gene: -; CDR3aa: CASSAGRGDQPQHF; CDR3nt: TGTGCCAGCTCAGCGGGGCGCGGGGATCAGCCCCAGCATTTT
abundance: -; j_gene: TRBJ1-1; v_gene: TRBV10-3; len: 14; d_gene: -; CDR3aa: CAISAGEMNTEAFF; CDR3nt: TGTGCCATCAGTGCGGGGGAAATGAACACTGAAGCTTTCTTT
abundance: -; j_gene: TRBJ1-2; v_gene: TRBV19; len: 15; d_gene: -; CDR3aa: CASSMVGTTNYGYTF; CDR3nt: TGTGCCAGTAGTATGGTGGGGACTACTAACTATGGCTACACCTTC
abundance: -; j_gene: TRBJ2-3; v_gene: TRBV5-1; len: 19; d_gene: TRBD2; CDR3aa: CASSSGLAGGGSTTDTQYF; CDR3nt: TGCGCCAGCAGCAGCGGACTAGCGGGAGGTGGGTCAACGACAGATACGCAGTATTTT
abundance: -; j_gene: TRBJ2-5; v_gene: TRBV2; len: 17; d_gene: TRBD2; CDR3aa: CASSDGRSSGSLKTQYF; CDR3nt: TGTGCCAGCAGTGATGGGCGGTCTAGCGGGAGTTTGAAGACCCAGTACTTC
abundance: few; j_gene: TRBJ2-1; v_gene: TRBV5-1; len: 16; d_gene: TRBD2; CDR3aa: CASSLGAGETHNEQFF; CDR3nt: TGCGCCAGCAGCTTGGGGGCGGGAGAAACCCACAATGAGCAGTTCTTC
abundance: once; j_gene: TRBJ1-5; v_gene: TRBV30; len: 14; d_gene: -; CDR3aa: CAWSVLEVNQPQHF; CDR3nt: TGTGCCTGGAGTGTCTTGGAGGTCAATCAGCCCCAGCATTTT
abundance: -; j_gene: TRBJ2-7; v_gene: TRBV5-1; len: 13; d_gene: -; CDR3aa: CASSLPKPYEQYF; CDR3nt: TGCGCCAGCAGCTTGCCTAAACCATACGAGCAGTACTTC
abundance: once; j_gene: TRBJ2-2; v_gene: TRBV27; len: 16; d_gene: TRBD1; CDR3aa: CASSSPGTGYPGELFF; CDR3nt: TGTGCCAGCAGTTCCCCCGGGACAGGGTATCCCGGGGAGCTGTTTTTT
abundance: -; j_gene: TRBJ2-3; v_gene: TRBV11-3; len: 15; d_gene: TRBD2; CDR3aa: CASSPSGSADSTQYF; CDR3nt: TGTGCCAGCAGCCCTAGCGGGAGTGCGGATAGTACGCAGTATTTT
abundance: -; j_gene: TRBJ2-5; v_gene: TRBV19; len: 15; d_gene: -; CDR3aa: CASSGGSRGGETQYF; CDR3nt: TGTGCCAGTAGTGGGGGATCTCGAGGGGGAGAGACCCAGTACTTC
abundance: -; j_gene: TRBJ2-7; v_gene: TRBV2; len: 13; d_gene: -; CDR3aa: CASTEGADDEQYF; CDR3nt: TGTGCCAGCACCGAAGGGGCCGACGACGAGCAGTACTTC
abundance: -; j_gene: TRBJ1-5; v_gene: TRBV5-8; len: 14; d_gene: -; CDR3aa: CASSQNRELQPQHF; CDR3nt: TGTGCCAGCAGCCAGAACAGGGAACTACAGCCCCAGCATTTT
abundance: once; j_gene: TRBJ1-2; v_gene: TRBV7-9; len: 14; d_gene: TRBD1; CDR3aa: CASSGQGANYGYTF; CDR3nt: TGTGCCAGCAGCGGACAGGGAGCTAACTATGGCTACACCTTC
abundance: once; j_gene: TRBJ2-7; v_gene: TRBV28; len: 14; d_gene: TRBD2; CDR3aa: CASSLSGGAYEQYF; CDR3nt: TGTGCCAGCAGTTTATCGGGGGGGGCGTACGAGCAGTACTTC
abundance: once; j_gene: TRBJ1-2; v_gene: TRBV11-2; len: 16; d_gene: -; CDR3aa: CASSPSDSQFTYSYTF; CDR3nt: TGTGCCAGCAGCCCCTCGGACTCCCAATTTACGTATAGCTACACCTTC
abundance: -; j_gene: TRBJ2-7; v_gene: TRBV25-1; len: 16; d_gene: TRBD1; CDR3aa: CASSERQGTSSYEQYF; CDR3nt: TGTGCCAGCAGTGAGCGACAGGGTACCAGCTCCTACGAGCAGTACTTC
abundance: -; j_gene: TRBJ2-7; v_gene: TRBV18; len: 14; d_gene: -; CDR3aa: CASSLAGNPYEQYF; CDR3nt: TGTGCCAGCTCACTGGCGGGGAACCCCTACGAGCAGTACTTC
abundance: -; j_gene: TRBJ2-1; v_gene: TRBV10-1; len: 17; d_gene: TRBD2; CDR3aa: CASSESLAGVTYNEQFF; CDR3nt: TGCGCCAGCAGTGAGTCTCTAGCGGGAGTCACCTACAATGAGCAGTTCTTC
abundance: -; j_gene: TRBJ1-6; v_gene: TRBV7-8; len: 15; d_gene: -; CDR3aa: CASSLEAGWNSPLHF; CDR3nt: TGTGCCAGCAGCTTAGAGGCAGGGTGGAATTCACCCCTCCACTTT
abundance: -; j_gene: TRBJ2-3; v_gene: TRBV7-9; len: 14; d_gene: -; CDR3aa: CASSLTSSTDTQYF; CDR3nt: TGTGCCAGCAGCTTGACTTCAAGCACAGATACGCAGTATTTT
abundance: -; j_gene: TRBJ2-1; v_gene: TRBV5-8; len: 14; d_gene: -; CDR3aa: CASSPGSGLGEQFF; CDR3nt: TGTGCCAGCAGCCCCGGTTCGGGGTTGGGTGAGCAGTTCTTC
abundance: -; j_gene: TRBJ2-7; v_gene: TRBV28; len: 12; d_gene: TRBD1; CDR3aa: CASRQGTREQYF; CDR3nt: TGTGCCAGCAGACAGGGGACACGGGAGCAGTACTTC
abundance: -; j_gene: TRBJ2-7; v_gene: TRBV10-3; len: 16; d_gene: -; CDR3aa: CAISESGGGRDYEQYF; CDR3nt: TGTGCCATCAGTGAGTCGGGGGGAGGAAGGGACTACGAGCAGTACTTC
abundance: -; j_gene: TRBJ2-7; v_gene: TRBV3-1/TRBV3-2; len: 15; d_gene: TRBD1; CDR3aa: CASSQGQGARGEQYF; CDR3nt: TGTGCCAGCAGCCAGGGACAGGGGGCTCGGGGCGAGCAGTACTTC
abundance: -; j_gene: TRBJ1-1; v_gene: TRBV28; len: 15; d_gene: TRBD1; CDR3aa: CASSAPGTGDTEAFF; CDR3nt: TGTGCCAGCAGTGCGCCCGGGACAGGGGACACTGAAGCTTTCTTT
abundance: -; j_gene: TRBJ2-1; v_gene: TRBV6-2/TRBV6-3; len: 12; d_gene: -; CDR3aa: CASSYGGHEQFF; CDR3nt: TGTGCCAGCAGTTACGGGGGCCATGAGCAGTTCTTC
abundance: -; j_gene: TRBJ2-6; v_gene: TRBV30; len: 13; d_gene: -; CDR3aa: CAWSLSGANVLTF; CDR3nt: TGTGCCTGGAGCCTCTCTGGGGCCAACGTCCTGACTTTC
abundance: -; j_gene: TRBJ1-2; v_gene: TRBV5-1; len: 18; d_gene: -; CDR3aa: CASSWAALGQGQLYGYTF; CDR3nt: TGCGCCAGCAGCTGGGCCGCCCTTGGGCAGGGCCAACTTTATGGCTACACCTTC
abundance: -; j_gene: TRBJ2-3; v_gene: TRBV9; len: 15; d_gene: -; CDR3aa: CASSVEGLITDTQYF; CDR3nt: TGTGCCAGCAGCGTAGAGGGGCTGATCACAGATACGCAGTATTTT
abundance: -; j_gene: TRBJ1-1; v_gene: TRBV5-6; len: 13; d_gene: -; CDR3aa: CASSFERSGSAFF; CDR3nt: TGTGCCAGCAGCTTTGAGCGGTCTGGATCGGCTTTCTTT
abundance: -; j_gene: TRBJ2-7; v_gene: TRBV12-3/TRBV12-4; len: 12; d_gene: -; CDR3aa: CASTDITYEQYF; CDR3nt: TGTGCCAGCACGGACATTACCTACGAGCAGTACTTC
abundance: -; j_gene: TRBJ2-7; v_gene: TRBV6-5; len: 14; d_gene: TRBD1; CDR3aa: CASLGQGSLHEQYF; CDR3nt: TGTGCCAGCTTAGGACAGGGAAGTTTACACGAGCAGTACTTC
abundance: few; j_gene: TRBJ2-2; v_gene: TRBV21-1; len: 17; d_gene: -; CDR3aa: CASTPGLAGDGTGELFF; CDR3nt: TGTGCCAGTACACCGGGACTAGCGGGAGACGGCACCGGGGAGCTGTTTTTT
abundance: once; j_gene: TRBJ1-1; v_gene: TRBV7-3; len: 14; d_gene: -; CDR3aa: CASRRDNLNTEAFF; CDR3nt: TGTGCCAGCAGAAGGGACAACCTGAACACTGAAGCTTTCTTT
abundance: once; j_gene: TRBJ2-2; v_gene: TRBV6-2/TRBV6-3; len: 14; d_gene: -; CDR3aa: CASSYGRNTGELFF; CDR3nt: TGTGCCAGCAGTTACGGCAGAAACACCGGGGAGCTGTTTTTT
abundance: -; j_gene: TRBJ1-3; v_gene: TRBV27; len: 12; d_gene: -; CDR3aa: CATRGAGNTIYF; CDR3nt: TGTGCCACCAGGGGAGCTGGAAACACCATATATTTT
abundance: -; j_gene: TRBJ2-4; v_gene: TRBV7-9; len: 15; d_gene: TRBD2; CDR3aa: CASSTGLAGQNIQYF; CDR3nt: TGTGCCAGCAGCACCGGACTAGCGGGACAAAACATTCAGTACTTC
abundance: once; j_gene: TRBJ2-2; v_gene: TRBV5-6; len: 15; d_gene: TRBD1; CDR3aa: CASSLEQGGTGELFF; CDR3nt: TGTGCCAGCAGCTTGGAACAGGGGGGCACCGGGGAGCTGTTTTTT
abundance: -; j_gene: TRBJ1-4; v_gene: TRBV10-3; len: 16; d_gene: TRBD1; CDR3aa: CAISGDRGPRGEKLFF; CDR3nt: TGTGCCATCAGTGGTGACAGGGGGCCCCGTGGCGAAAAACTGTTTTTT
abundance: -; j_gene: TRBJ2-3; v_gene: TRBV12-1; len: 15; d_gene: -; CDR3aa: CASSSLAASTDTQYF; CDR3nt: TGTGCCAGCAGCTCACTAGCGGCAAGCACAGATACGCAGTATTTT